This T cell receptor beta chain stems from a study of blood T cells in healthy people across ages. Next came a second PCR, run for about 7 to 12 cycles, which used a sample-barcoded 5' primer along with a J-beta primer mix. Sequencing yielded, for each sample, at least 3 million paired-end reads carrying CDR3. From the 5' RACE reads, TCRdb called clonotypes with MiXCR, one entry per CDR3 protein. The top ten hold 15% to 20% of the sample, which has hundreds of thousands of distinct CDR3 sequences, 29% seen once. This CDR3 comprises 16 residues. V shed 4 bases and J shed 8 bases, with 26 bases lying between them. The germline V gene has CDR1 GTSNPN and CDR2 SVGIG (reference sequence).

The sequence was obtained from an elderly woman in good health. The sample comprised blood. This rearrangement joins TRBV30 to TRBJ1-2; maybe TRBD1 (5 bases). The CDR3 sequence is CAWTLRAGTVFRGYTF. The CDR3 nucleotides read TGTGCCTGGACCCTACGGGCCGGGACCGTGTTTCGAGGCTACACCTTC.